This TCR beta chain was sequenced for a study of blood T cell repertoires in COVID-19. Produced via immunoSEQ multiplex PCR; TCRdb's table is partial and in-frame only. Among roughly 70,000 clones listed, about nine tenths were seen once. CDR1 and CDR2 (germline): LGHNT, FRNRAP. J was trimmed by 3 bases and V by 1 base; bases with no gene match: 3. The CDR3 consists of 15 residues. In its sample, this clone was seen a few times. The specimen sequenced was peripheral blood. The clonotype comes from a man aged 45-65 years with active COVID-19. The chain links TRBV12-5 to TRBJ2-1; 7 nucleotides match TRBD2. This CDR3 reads CASGLAPGGYNEQFF. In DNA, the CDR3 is TGTGCTAGTGGTTTGGCCCCGGGAGGCTACAATGAGCAGTTCTTC.